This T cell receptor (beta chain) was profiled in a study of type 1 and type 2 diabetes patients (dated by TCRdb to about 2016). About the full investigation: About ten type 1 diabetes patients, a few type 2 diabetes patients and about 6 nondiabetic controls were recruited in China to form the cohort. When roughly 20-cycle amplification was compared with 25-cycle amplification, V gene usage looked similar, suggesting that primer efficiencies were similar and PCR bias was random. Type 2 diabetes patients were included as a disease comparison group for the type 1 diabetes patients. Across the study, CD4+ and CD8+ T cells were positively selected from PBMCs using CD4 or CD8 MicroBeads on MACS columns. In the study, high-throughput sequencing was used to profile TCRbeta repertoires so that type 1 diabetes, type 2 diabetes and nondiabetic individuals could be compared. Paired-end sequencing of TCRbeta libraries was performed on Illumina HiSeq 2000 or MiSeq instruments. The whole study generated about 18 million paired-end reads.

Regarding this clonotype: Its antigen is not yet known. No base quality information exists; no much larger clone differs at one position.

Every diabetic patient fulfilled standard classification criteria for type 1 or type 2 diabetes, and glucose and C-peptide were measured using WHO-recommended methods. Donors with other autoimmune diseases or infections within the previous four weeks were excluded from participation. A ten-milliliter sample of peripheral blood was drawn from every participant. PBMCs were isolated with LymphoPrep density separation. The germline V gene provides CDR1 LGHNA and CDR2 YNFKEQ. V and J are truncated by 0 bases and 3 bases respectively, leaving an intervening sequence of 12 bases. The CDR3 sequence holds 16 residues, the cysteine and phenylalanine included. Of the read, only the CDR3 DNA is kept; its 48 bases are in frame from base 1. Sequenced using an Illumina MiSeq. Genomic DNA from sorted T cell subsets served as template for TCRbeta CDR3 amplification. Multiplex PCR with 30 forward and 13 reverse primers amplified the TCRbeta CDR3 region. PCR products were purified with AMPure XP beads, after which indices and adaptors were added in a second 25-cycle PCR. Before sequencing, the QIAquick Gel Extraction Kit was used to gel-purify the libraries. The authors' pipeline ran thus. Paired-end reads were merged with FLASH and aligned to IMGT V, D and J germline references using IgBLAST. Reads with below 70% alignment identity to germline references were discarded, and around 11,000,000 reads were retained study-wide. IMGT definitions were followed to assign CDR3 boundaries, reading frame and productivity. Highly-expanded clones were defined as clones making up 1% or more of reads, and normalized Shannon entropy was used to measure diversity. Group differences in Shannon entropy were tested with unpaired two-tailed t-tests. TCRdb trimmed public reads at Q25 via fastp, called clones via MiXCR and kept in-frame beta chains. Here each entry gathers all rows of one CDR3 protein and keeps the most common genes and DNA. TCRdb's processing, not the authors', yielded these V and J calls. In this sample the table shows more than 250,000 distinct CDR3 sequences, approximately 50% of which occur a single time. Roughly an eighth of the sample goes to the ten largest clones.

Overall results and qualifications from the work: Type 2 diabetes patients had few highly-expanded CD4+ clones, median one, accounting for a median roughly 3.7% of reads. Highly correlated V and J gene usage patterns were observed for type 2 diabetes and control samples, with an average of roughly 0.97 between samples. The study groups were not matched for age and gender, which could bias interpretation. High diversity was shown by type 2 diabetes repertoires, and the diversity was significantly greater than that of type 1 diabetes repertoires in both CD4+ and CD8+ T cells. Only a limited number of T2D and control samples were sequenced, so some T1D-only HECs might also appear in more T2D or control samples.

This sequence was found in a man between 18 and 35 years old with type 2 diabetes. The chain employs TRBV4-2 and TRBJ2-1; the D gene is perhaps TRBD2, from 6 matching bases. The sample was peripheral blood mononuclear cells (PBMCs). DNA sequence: TGTGCCAGCAGCCAAGATAGTCGGGGGAACTACAATGAGCAGTTCTTC. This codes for CASSQDSRGNYNEQFF.